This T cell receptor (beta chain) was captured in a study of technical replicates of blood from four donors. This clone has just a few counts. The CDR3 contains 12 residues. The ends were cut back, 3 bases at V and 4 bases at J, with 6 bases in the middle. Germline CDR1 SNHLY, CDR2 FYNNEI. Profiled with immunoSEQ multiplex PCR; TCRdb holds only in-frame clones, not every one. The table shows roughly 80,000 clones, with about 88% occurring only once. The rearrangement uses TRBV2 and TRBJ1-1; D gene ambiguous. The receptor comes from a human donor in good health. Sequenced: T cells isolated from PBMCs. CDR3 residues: CASSEWSTEAFF. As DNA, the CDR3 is TGTGCCAGCAGTGAGTGGAGCACTGAAGCTTTCTTT. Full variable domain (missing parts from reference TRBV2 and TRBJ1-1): EPEVTQTPSHQVTQMGQEVILRCVPISNHLYFYWYRQILGQKVEFLVSFYNNEISEKSEIFDDQFSVERPDGSNFTLKIRSTKLEDSAMYFCASSEWSTEAFFGQGTRLTVV.